This paragraph covers one T cell receptor beta chain sequence. Germline CDR1 is LNHDA and CDR2 is SQIVND (reference sequence). V lost 6 bases to trimming and J lost 2 bases; unmatched junction nucleotides: 3. There are 14 residues in the CDR3. This sample stems from a study of blood T cell repertoires in COVID-19. The table came from immunoSEQ multiplex PCR; TCRdb's copy has only in-frame clones and leaves some out. The sample includes around 320,000 clones, 90% to 95% seen only once; the top ten take 3.9%. The sequencing input was PBMCs or T cells enriched from blood (not recorded which). The chain carries TRBV19 and TRBJ1-5; 8 nucleotides match TRBD1. The receptor's source is a woman younger than 45 who had been exposed to COVID-19. The CDR3 here is CASSLDRGNQPQHF. DNA for the CDR3: TGTGCCAGTAGCTTGGACAGGGGCAATCAGCCCCAGCATTTT.